This TCR beta chain was captured in a study of blood T cell repertoires in COVID-19. Background on the study: Donors in the United States, Italy and Spain gave samples during acute or convalescent COVID-19. T cells, B-cell-depleted T cells, or PBMCs supplied cDNA or gDNA.

Original processing notes: Amplification of reference gene primers was used by the study to estimate nucleated cell counts. The method was immunoSEQ multiplex PCR; TCRdb's version includes in-frame clones alone and lacks a portion of them. That table furnishes V, J and clone size, whereas the DNA furnished D and trimming. The sample lists 250,000 to 300,000 clones; roughly nine tenths were seen once. CDR1 is SGHTA, CDR2 FQGNSA, per germline. Between the trimmed V and J ends, which lost 3 bases and 6 bases, there was a span of 15 bases. The length of the CDR3 is 15 residues. The J gene is TRBJ2-4, the V gene TRBV7-2, with TRBD1 as a possible D gene (6 bases). The sequenced sample consisted of peripheral blood. The TCR originated in a man aged 18 to 35 with active or convalescent COVID-19. The CDR3: CASSLKIQGLNIQYF. In DNA form, the CDR3 reads TGTGCCAGCAGCTTGAAAATACAGGGATTAAACATTCAGTACTTC.